These 5 T cell receptor beta chains came from one sample sequenced in a study of blood T cell repertoires in COVID-19. The protocol was immunoSEQ multiplex PCR, while the TCRdb copy is restricted to in-frame clones and leaves out a portion. The table records approximately 210,000 clones, about nine tenths of them present only once. Sequenced sample: peripheral blood. Receptors originate from a middle-aged woman with acute or convalescent COVID-19.

The chain combines TRBV2 with TRBJ1-2, with 7 bases matching TRBD1. CDR1 is SNHLY and CDR2 is FYNNEI in the germline V gene. The V segment lost 8 bases and the J segment 5 bases; nucleotides outside the gene matches: 5. This CDR3 region has 12 residues. The CDR3 region is CASEPGGYGYTF. The CDR3 DNA sequence: TGTGCCAGCGAGCCAGGGGGGTATGGCTACACCTTC.

Only one count was recorded for this clone. The V gene is TRBV29-1, the J gene TRBJ2-2, with 11 bases matching TRBD1. V shed 1 base, J shed 2 bases, and the junction held 3 bases outside the gene matches. The CDR3 consists of 16 residues. In germline, CDR1 is SQVTM, CDR2 ANQGSEA. Here the CDR3 reads CSVEGWTGGNTGELFF. The CDR3 DNA is TGCAGCGTTGAAGGGTGGACAGGGGGCAACACCGGGGAGCTGTTTTTT.

This clone occurred once. The rearrangement joins TRBV5-6 to TRBJ1-3; 9 bases align to TRBD1. V lost 0 bases and J lost 0; bases outside the gene matches: 4. This CDR3 comprises 17 residues. The germline V gene has CDR1 SGHDT and CDR2 YYEEEE. The CDR3 protein is CASSLGGQGFSGNTIYF. CDR3 DNA sequence: TGTGCCAGCAGCTTGGGCGGACAGGGGTTCTCTGGAAACACCATATATTTT.

The rearrangement joins TRBV4-1 to TRBJ2-5; D remains unclear. This CDR3 spans 14 amino acids. Germline V gives CDR1 MGHRA, CDR2 YSYEKL. Trimming left V 4 bases short and J 1 base short, with 10 bases between. CDR3 loop: CASSPDISQETQYF. The CDR3 region has the DNA TGCGCCAGCAGCCCCGACATCAGCCAAGAGACCCAGTACTTC.

The rearrangement links TRBV5-6 to TRBJ1-5; TRBD1 is a possible D gene (6 bases). The CDR3 spans 17 residues. Trimming removed 2 bases at V and 0 bases at J, with 15 bases between. Germline V CDR1 and CDR2: SGHDT, YYEEEE. The CDR3 here is CASSFSGASYSNQPQHF. The CDR3 nucleotides are TGTGCCAGCAGCTTTTCAGGGGCCAGCTATAGCAATCAGCCCCAGCATTTT.